This TCR beta chain is drawn from a study of PD-1 blockade in classical Hodgkin lymphoma. No patient escaped relapse after autologous stem cell transplantation, and brentuximab vedotin exposure varied. Germline V gene lookup returns CDR1 MNHEY and CDR2 SMNVEV (reference sequence). CDR3 size: 21 residues. V lost 6 bases, J lost 7 bases, and 29 bases stayed unmatched. The data were produced by immunoSEQ multiplex PCR, yet TCRdb's version contains in-frame clones alone and is incomplete. The repertoire has 31,000 or so clones, about 71% of them found once; the top ten carry less than 4.5%. This clone has just a few counts.

Sequences were derived from peripheral blood mononuclear cells (PBMCs), sampled before the second cycle of nivolumab. The genes are TRBV27 and TRBJ2-2; 7 bases align to TRBD2. The TCR was taken from a human donor with classical Hodgkin lymphoma. CDR3 amino acids: CASRHSGPGRLTGNRRGELFF. CDR3 coding DNA: TGTGCCAGCAGGCATAGCGGGCCGGGTCGCCTAACAGGAAATCGTCGCGGGGAGCTGTTTTTT.